These 9 T cell receptor beta chains originate from one sample sequenced in a study of metastatic and nonmetastatic thyroid tumors. With MiXCR, TCRdb called clones anew from the PCR reads. The table shows approximately 21,000 clones, with approximately 30% occurring only once. Thyroid surgery was preceded by no treatment in any patient. Sequences were obtained from blood. The receptor set was obtained from a female donor with papillary thyroid cancer or a benign thyroid nodule (not recorded which). Some clones in this sample may be carry-over from other donors' samples.

This clone occurred many times. The chain couples TRBV20-1 to TRBJ2-1, with D perhaps TRBD2 (5 bases). The CDR3 extends over 15 amino acids. CDR1 and CDR2 from the germline V gene are DFQATT and SNEGSKA (reference sequence). The germline V and J ends were trimmed by 5 bases and 4 bases, with 18 bases remaining between them. CDR3 sequence (DNA): TGCAGTGCTCGCCTGGCAGAAGCGGTATACAATGAGCAGTTCTTC. Translation gives CSARLAEAVYNEQFF.

This clone appeared many times. V is TRBV5-1 and J is TRBJ2-5; tentatively, D is TRBD2 (5 bases). Deletions cut 1 base from V and 5 bases from J, with 9 bases between. This CDR3 spans 13 amino acids. Germline V lookup: CDR1 SGHRS, CDR2 YFSETQ. The CDR3 DNA sequence: TGCGCCAGCAGCTTGCCCGGGATCGAGACCCAGTACTTC. Amino acids: CASSLPGIETQYF. Full variable domain (rest looked up from reference TRBV5-1 and TRBJ2-5): KAGVTQTPRYLIKTRGQQVTLSCSPISGHRSVSWYQQTPGQGLQFLFEYFSETQRNKGNFPGRFSGRQFSNSRSEMNVSTLELGDSALYLCASSLPGIETQYFGPGTRLLVL.

The chain uses TRBV28 and TRBJ2-7; D is uncertain. The V gene's germline CDR1 is MDHEN and CDR2 SYDVKM. Trimming pared 5 bases from V and 1 base from J, leaving 6 bases between. This CDR3 is built from 12 residues. DNA for the CDR3: TGTGCCAGCAGTAGTCGGTCCTACGAGCAGTACTTC. Residues: CASSSRSYEQYF.

This clone was seen at least ten times. CDR3 coding DNA: TGTGCCAGCCGACTTAAAGGGGACACGAGCTACGAGCAGTACTTC. This translates into CASRLKGDTSYEQYF. The V call is TRBV27, the J call TRBJ2-7, with TRBD1 as a possible D gene (6 bases). Per the germline V gene, CDR1 is MNHEY and CDR2 is SMNVEV (reference sequence). This CDR3 is 15 amino acids long. V was pared by 8 bases and J by 3 bases, with 20 bases between.

The sample holds many counts of this clone. This sequence joins TRBV28 and TRBJ2-7; 7 bases align to TRBD1. Germline assignment: CDR1 MDHEN and CDR2 SYDVKM. The CDR3 has 15 amino acids. The V gene end was trimmed by 3 bases and the J gene end by 0 bases; junction bases not matched to a gene: 5. CDR3 nucleotides: TGTGCCAGCAGTTTGGGCAGGGGGTTCTCCTACGAGCAGTACTTC. Translation: CASSLGRGFSYEQYF.

The rearrangement uses TRBV9 and TRBJ2-3; no clear D. Deletions cut 0 bases from V and 2 bases from J, with 10 bases between. Looked up from germline, CDR1 is SGDLS and CDR2 is YYNGEE. This CDR3 region has 15 residues. This CDR3 reads CASSVAGGDTDTQYF. The DNA of the CDR3 is TGTGCCAGCAGCGTAGCGGGTGGGGACACAGATACGCAGTATTTT.

This clone was recorded many times. The chain combines TRBV4-3 with TRBJ1-4; D not resolved. Looked up from germline, CDR1 is LGHNA and CDR2 is YSLEER. CDR3 length: 15 residues. Trimming cost V 1 base and J 3 bases, with 9 bases left between them. This CDR3 reads CASSQGVSSNEKLFF. The CDR3 DNA reads TGCGCCAGCAGCCAAGGTGTGTCTTCTAATGAAAAACTGTTTTTT.

This clone was found a few times. This chain links TRBV27 with TRBJ2-7, with 7 bases that match TRBD1. Germline loops: CDR1 MNHEY, CDR2 SMNVEV (reference sequence). J lost 7 bases, V lost 2 bases, and 14 bases had no gene match. The CDR3 is 16 residues long. CDR3 residues: CASSLQMDRSVSEQYF. The DNA for the CDR3 is TGTGCCAGCAGTTTACAGATGGACAGGTCGGTTTCGGAGCAGTACTTC.

This clone appeared many times. As DNA, the CDR3 is TGCGCCAGCAGCCCTTGGCCACAGGAAAAACTGTTTTTT. Translated, it gives CASSPWPQEKLFF. This chain connects TRBV5-1 to TRBJ1-4, with unresolved D. The CDR3 is 13 residues long. The V end lost 4 bases, the J end lost 8 bases, and 12 bases lay between the germline ends. Looked up from germline, CDR1 is SGHRS and CDR2 is YFSETQ.